These 21 T cell receptor beta chains were all obtained from the same sample, sequenced in a study of beta chain features in type 1 diabetes. General study results and limits: Type 1 diabetes patients had TCRB CDR3s that were shorter (moderately but significantly so) in all four CD4+ subsets.

For these receptors, no antigen is known. Every bit of the isolated RNA underwent reverse transcription, so sequencing read expressed TCRB transcripts. Profiling relied on immunoSEQ multiplex PCR, and the TCRdb table lists in-frame clones only, not all of them. This table holds some 110,000 clones, about 16% found once. Input material: central memory CD4+ T cells from blood. All receptors derive from a man younger than 45 with type 1 diabetes.

This clone has more than one count but fewer than ten. The chain couples TRBV19 to TRBJ2-7; no definite D call. The CDR3 sequence is 13 residues long. Looked up from germline, CDR1 is LNHDA and CDR2 is SQIVND (reference sequence). V gave up 4 bases and J gave up 12 bases, with 19 bases separating them. This CDR3 reads CASSTQTTGRRYF. The CDR3, as DNA: TGTGCCAGTAGTACCCAAACAACCGGTCGTAGGTACTTC.

The chain is built from TRBV7-2 and TRBJ2-1, with a weak D call TRBD1 (6 bases). This CDR3 comprises 15 residues. Germline V gene lookup returns CDR1 SGHTA and CDR2 FQGNSA. The ends were cut back, 7 bases at V and 4 bases at J, with 17 bases in the middle. This chain's CDR3 is CASTLIPGAYNEQFF. The CDR3 nucleotides read TGTGCCAGCACTCTAATTCCAGGGGCTTACAATGAGCAGTTCTTC.

The chain has TRBV6-5 and TRBJ1-5; unclear D gene. CDR1 MNHEY and CDR2 SVGAGI come from the germline V gene. The CDR3 contains 13 residues. Trimming pared 0 bases from V and 7 bases from J, leaving 7 bases between. In nucleotides, the CDR3 is TGTGCCAGCAGTTACTCGATGGACCAGCCCCAGCATTTT. Amino acid sequence: CASSYSMDQPQHF.

This clone appeared a few times. The gene calls are TRBV7-9 and TRBJ2-3; 7 positions agree with TRBD1. There are 15 residues in the CDR3. Germline CDR1 is SEHNR and CDR2 is FQNEAQ (reference sequence). The trim removed 3 bases at V and 0 bases at J, leaving 3 bases unmatched. Here the CDR3 reads CASSFGTASTDTQYF. In DNA form, the CDR3 reads TGTGCCAGCAGCTTCGGGACAGCTAGCACAGATACGCAGTATTTT.

This clone was picked up a small number of times. The rearrangement uses TRBV4-1 and TRBJ2-1; 7 nucleotides match TRBD1. CDR3 length: 14 amino acids. V trimming: 1 base; J trimming: 8 bases; junction bases outside the gene matches: 5. Germline V gene data show CDR1 as MGHRA and CDR2 as YSYEKL. CDR3 protein: CASSQVTGLDEQFF. The CDR3 nucleotides are TGCGCCAGCAGCCAAGTGACAGGGCTGGATGAGCAGTTCTTC.

The chain couples TRBV5-4 to TRBJ1-4; D is possibly TRBD1 (5 bases). Trimming stripped 4 bases from V and 5 bases from J, with 15 bases between. Germline CDR1 is SGHNT and CDR2 is YYREEE (reference sequence). The CDR3 covers 15 residues. CDR3 region: CASSPGGRRNEKLFF. CDR3 nucleotides: TGTGCCAGCAGCCCTGGGGGTAGAAGAAATGAAAAACTGTTTTTT.

The J gene is TRBJ2-3, the V gene TRBV5-1; 9 nucleotides line up with TRBD1. The germline CDR1 and CDR2 sequences are SGHRS and YFSETQ. The CDR3 length is 15 residues. V lost 2 bases, J lost 2 bases, and 3 bases stayed unmatched. CDR3 sequence (DNA): TGCGCCAGCAGCTTATTACAGGGGGCCACAGATACGCAGTATTTT. Its translation is CASSLLQGATDTQYF.

The sample holds a few counts of this clone. The V and J genes are TRBV7-3 and TRBJ2-3; D gene uncertain. V lost 3 bases to trimming and J lost 6 bases, with 13 bases between them. CDR3 size: 14 residues. Germline lookup yields CDR1 SGHTA and CDR2 FQGTGA. CDR3 sequence (DNA): TGTGCCAGCAGCTTGAATACATTCCCTGATACGCAGTATTTT. Translated, it gives CASSLNTFPDTQYF.

The V call is TRBV4-2, the J call TRBJ2-3; 9 nucleotides match TRBD1. V lost 1 base to trimming and J lost 4 bases; unmatched junction nucleotides: 0. The CDR3 has 14 amino acids. Per germline, CDR1 LGHNA and CDR2 YNFKEQ. CDR3 region: CASSQGTGADTQYF. The CDR3 DNA follows: TGTGCCAGCAGCCAAGGGACAGGGGCAGATACGCAGTATTTT.

The chain joins TRBV7-2 to TRBJ2-1, with TRBD1 as a possible D gene (6 bases). Germline V gene data show CDR1 as SGHTA and CDR2 as FQGNSA. V was pared by 5 bases and J by 1 base, with 12 bases between. CDR3 length: 15 residues. CDR3 protein: CASSASRGSYNEQFF. The CDR3 nucleotides read TGTGCCAGCAGCGCATCCAGGGGTTCCTACAATGAGCAGTTCTTC.

The chain is built from TRBV14 and TRBJ1-2; D remains ambiguous. This CDR3 comprises 12 residues. Trimming removed 4 bases from V and 3 bases from J, with 6 bases in between. CDR1 SGHDN and CDR2 FVKESK come from the germline V gene. CDR3 sequence reads: CASSPAYYGYTF. The CDR3 region has the DNA TGTGCCAGCAGCCCCGCCTACTATGGCTACACCTTC.

This clone has just a few counts. The chain recombines TRBV7-2 with TRBJ1-2; D is ambiguous. In germline, CDR1 is SGHTA, CDR2 FQGNSA. V shed 5 bases and J shed 2 bases, with 12 bases lying between them. The CDR3 extends over 14 amino acids. The CDR3 bases are TGTGCCAGCAGCCCTAATGAAGGGAACTATGGCTACACCTTC. Translating it yields CASSPNEGNYGYTF.

In its sample, this clone was seen a few times. The rearrangement uses TRBV2 and TRBJ2-5; D gene ambiguous. The germline CDR1 and CDR2 sequences are SNHLY and FYNNEI. V was shortened by 7 bases and J by 5 bases, with 8 bases between the two germline ends. This CDR3 spans 11 amino acids. This CDR3 is CASKPGETQYF. Written as DNA, the CDR3 is TGTGCCAGCAAGCCGGGCGAGACCCAGTACTTC. The variable domain in full, completed from reference TRBV2 and TRBJ2-5, reads EPEVTQTPSHQVTQMGQEVILRCVPISNHLYFYWYRQILGQKVEFLVSFYNNEISEKSEIFDDQFSVERPDGSNFTLKIRSTKLEDSAMYFCASKPGETQYFGPGTRLLVL.

The rearrangement uses TRBV11-3 and TRBJ1-1; D is unresolved. CDR1 SGHNT and CDR2 YENEEA come from the germline V gene. The CDR3 covers 14 residues. V lost 2 bases, J lost 0 bases, and 7 bases lay in between. CDR3 region: CASSLTVMNTEAFF. For the CDR3, the DNA is TGTGCCAGCAGCTTAACAGTTATGAACACTGAAGCTTTCTTT.

The V gene is TRBV2, the J gene TRBJ1-1; 9 bases are shared with TRBD1. With 7 bases clipped from V and 3 bases from J, the junction kept 9 bases outside the gene matches. CDR3 length: 15 amino acids. Germline loops: CDR1 SNHLY, CDR2 FYNNEI. As DNA, the CDR3 is TGTGCCAGCATCCTCCGGACAGGGGCGTACACTGAAGCTTTCTTT. Protein: CASILRTGAYTEAFF.

This clone was seen a few times. The rearrangement uses TRBV29-1 and TRBJ2-5, with a weak D call TRBD1 (6 bases). This CDR3 has 15 amino acids. CDR1 is SQVTM and CDR2 is ANQGSEA in the germline V gene. V dropped 0 bases and J dropped 5 bases, with 16 bases sitting between them. This chain's CDR3 is CSVEDQARGRETQYF. CDR3 nucleotides: TGCAGCGTTGAAGATCAAGCCAGGGGTCGCGAGACCCAGTACTTC.

This clone has just a few counts. The identical CDR3 is also encoded by other nucleotide sequences in the sample. The chain combines TRBV14 with TRBJ1-6; the D is unclear. CDR1 SGHDN and CDR2 FVKESK come from the germline V gene. V dropped 2 bases and J dropped 7 bases, with 6 bases sitting between them. This CDR3 contains 13 residues. The CDR3 DNA is TGTGCCAGCAGCCAAACGGGGAATTCACCCCTCCACTTT. Translating gives CASSQTGNSPLHF.

This clone was observed a handful of times. The chain has TRBV28 and TRBJ2-2, with D perhaps TRBD1 (6 bases). Per germline, CDR1 MDHEN and CDR2 SYDVKM. Deletions cut 7 bases from V and 7 bases from J, with 10 bases between. This CDR3 has 12 residues. The CDR3 protein is CASTGVYGELFF. In DNA, the CDR3 is TGTGCCAGCACAGGGGTTTACGGGGAGCTGTTTTTT. Combining the CDR3 with reference TRBV28 and TRBJ2-2 gives the whole variable domain DVKVTQSSRYLVKRTGEKVFLECVQDMDHENMFWYRQDPGLGLRLIYFSYDVKMKEKGDIPEGYSVSREKKERFSLILESASTNQTSMYLCASTGVYGELFFGEGSRLTVL.

About this clone itself: Other DNA sequences in the same sample also yield this CDR3. The CDR3 DNA reads as TGTGCCAGCAGCTTTACTAGCGGGCCAGAGACCCAGTACTTC. It yields the protein CASSFTSGPETQYF. This chain links TRBV7-2 with TRBJ2-5; 9 bases fit TRBD2. There are 14 residues in the CDR3. Unmatched junction bases numbered 3, after V lost 3 bases and J lost 4 bases. Germline V gene lookup returns CDR1 SGHTA and CDR2 FQGNSA.

V is TRBV9 and J is TRBJ1-1; 7 bases are a match to TRBD1. With 5 bases clipped from V and 3 bases from J, the junction kept 4 bases outside the gene matches. CDR3 length: 13 residues. Germline values: CDR1 SGDLS, CDR2 YYNGEE. The CDR3 sequence is CASRTGTDTEAFF. The CDR3 nucleotides are TGTGCCAGCAGGACAGGGACGGACACTGAAGCTTTCTTT.

The CDR3, as DNA: TGTGCCAGTAGTATAGTCCGGGCGCTACGGGGGAATGAGCAGTTCTTC. It specifies CASSIVRALRGNEQFF. The chain couples TRBV19 to TRBJ2-1; D may be TRBD2 (6 bases). The CDR3 consists of 16 residues. V was cut by 1 base and J by 7 bases, with 17 bases left in between. CDR1 and CDR2 from the germline V gene are LNHDA and SQIVND (reference sequence).